This entry lists 4 T cell receptor beta chains sequenced from one sample in a study of OX40 agonist ivuxolimab in advanced cancers. Clones were sequenced by immunoSEQ multiplex PCR, and TCRdb holds only the in-frame ones, with some missing. Counted here are over 20,000 clones, 80% to 90% occurring once; the ten biggest clones make up more than 30%. The sample consisted of CD4+ or CD8+ T cells sorted from blood, taken in a trial of the OX40 agonist ivuxolimab. These receptors originate from an adult with an advanced solid tumor such as melanoma, head and neck, liver or kidney cancer.

The rearrangement links TRBV7-8 to TRBJ2-7; maybe TRBD2 (5 bases). V dropped 3 bases and J dropped 5 bases, with 8 bases sitting between them. Germline values: CDR1 SGHVS, CDR2 FQNEAQ. CDR3 size: 12 residues. CDR3 sequence reads: CASSLRRNEQYF. In DNA, the CDR3 is TGTGCCAGCAGCTTGCGGAGGAACGAGCAGTACTTC.

The chain links TRBV2 to TRBJ2-3; unclear D gene. The length of the CDR3 is 15 residues. Germline-derived CDR1 and CDR2 are SNHLY and FYNNEI. V was cut by 8 bases and J by 0 bases, with 15 bases left in between. CDR3 sequence (DNA): TGTGCCAGCCTTTTGGACGGATCTAGCACAGATACGCAGTATTTT. Its translation is CASLLDGSSTDTQYF.

In DNA, the CDR3 is TGTGCCAGCAGCCCGAGGGGGGACACTGAAGCTTTCTTT. Translated: CASSPRGDTEAFF. The rearrangement joins TRBV5-6 to TRBJ1-1; D possibly corresponds to TRBD1 (6 bases). The V end lost 4 bases, the J end lost 3 bases, and 10 bases lay between the germline ends. The CDR3 contains 13 residues. Germline V CDR1 and CDR2: SGHDT, YYEEEE.

This rearrangement joins TRBV9 to TRBJ2-1, with D hard to call. The CDR3 contains 15 residues. The germline V and J ends were trimmed by 3 bases and 0 bases, with 10 bases remaining between them. CDR1 and CDR2 (germline): SGDLS, YYNGEE. The CDR3 DNA reads TGTGCCAGCAGCGCATCCCTGAGCTCCTACAATGAGCAGTTCTTC. Translating it yields CASSASLSSYNEQFF.